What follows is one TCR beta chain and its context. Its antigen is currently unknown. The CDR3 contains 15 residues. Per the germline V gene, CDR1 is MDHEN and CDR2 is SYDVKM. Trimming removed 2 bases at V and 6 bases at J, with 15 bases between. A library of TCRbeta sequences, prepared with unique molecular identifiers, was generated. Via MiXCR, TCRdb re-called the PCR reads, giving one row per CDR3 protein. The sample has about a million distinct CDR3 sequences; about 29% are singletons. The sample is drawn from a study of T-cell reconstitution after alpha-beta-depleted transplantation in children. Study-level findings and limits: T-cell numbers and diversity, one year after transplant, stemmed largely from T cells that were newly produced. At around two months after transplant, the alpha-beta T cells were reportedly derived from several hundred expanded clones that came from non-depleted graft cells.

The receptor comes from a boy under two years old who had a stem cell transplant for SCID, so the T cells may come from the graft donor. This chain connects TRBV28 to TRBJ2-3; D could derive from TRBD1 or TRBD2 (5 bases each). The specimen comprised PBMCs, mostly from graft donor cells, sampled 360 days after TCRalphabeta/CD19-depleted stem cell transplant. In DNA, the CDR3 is TGTGCCAGCAGTTTAGGGGGAGACTTGGGTGATACGCAGTATTTT. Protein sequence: CASSLGGDLGDTQYF.